The present TCR beta chain was sequenced within a study of early T cells in non-severe SARS-CoV-2 infection. The CDR3 runs 17 residues. V was clipped by 3 bases and J by 2 bases, with 16 bases between them. In germline, CDR1 is KGHSH, CDR2 LQKENI. This clonotype was recorded at least ten times. TCRdb recomputed calls from the 5' RACE reads with MiXCR, one row per CDR3 protein. The sample has roughly 50,000 distinct CDR3 sequences, 6.5% to 9.5% seen once. The chain carries TRBV18 and TRBJ1-4; D is possibly TRBD1 (6 bases). The sample taken for sequencing was whole blood. The receptor was isolated from an adult who was a healthcare worker with PCR-confirmed SARS-CoV-2 infection or an uninfected control (not recorded which). CDR3 amino acids: CASSPFKRGTTNEKLFF. The CDR3 DNA is TGTGCCAGCTCACCTTTTAAGAGGGGGACCACTAATGAAAAACTGTTTTTT.